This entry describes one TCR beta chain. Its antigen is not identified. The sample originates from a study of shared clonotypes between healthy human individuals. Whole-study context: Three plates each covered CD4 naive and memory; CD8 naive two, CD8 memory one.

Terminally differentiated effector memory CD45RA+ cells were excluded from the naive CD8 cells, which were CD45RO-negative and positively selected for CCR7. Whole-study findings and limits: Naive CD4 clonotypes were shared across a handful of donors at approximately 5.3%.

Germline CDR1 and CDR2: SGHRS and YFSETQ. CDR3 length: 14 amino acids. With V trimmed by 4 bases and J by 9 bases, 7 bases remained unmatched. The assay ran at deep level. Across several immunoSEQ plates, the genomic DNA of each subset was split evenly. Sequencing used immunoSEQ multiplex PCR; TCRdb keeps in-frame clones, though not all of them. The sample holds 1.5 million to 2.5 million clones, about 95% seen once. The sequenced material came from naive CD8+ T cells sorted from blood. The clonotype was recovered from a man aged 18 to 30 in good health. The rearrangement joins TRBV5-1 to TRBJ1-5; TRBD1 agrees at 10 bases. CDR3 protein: CASSPGTGVLPQHF. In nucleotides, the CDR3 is TGCGCCAGCAGCCCCGGGACAGGGGTCCTGCCCCAGCATTTT.